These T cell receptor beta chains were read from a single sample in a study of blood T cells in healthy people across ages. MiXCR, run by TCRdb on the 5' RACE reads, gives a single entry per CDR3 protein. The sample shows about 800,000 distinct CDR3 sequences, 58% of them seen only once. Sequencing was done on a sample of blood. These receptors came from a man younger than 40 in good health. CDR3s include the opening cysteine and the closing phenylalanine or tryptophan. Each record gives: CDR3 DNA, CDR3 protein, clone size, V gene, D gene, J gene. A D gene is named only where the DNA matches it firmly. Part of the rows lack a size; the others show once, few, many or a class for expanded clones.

CDR3 DNA: TGCAGCGTTGAGGTAGTGAATTACAATGAGCAGTTCTTC; CDR3 protein: CSVEVVNYNEQFF; clone size: -; V gene: TRBV29-1; D gene: -; J gene: TRBJ2-1
CDR3 DNA: TGCGCCAGCAGCCAAGCGAATACGGGGGTGGGATATGAGCAGTTCTTC; CDR3 protein: CASSQANTGVGYEQFF; clone size: -; V gene: TRBV4-3; D gene: -; J gene: TRBJ2-1
CDR3 DNA: TGTGCCAGCAGCTTAAGGGCGCCGGGCGCCATAAAGACCCAGTACTTC; CDR3 protein: CASSLRAPGAIKTQYF; clone size: -; V gene: TRBV11-1; D gene: -; J gene: TRBJ2-5
CDR3 DNA: TGCAGCGGACCGGGAGAGCCACCAGCCTTCTACAATGAGCAGTTCTTC; CDR3 protein: CSGPGEPPAFYNEQFF; clone size: -; V gene: TRBV29-1; D gene: -; J gene: TRBJ2-1
CDR3 DNA: TGTGCCAGCAGCTTAGTGAGAGCTGACACAGATACGCAGTATTTT; CDR3 protein: CASSLVRADTDTQYF; clone size: -; V gene: TRBV7-2; D gene: -; J gene: TRBJ2-3
CDR3 DNA: TGTGCCAGCAGCTCCTCGGGACAGGGGTCCTACGAGCAGTACTTC; CDR3 protein: CASSSSGQGSYEQYF; clone size: -; V gene: TRBV11-2; D gene: TRBD1; J gene: TRBJ2-7
CDR3 DNA: TGTGCCAGCAGTGCCCGGACAGGGGGGTATGAGCAGTTCTTC; CDR3 protein: CASSARTGGYEQFF; clone size: -; V gene: TRBV6-6; D gene: TRBD1; J gene: TRBJ2-1
CDR3 DNA: TGTGCCAGCAAGCAACAGGGGGACTATGGCTACACCTTC; CDR3 protein: CASKQQGDYGYTF; clone size: few; V gene: TRBV14; D gene: TRBD1; J gene: TRBJ1-2
CDR3 DNA: TGTGCCAGCAGCTTAGGGTCGAATCAAGAGACCCAGTACTTC; CDR3 protein: CASSLGSNQETQYF; clone size: few; V gene: TRBV7-7; D gene: -; J gene: TRBJ2-5
CDR3 DNA: TGTGCCATCAGTCCGGGACTAGACCTACCCACAGATACGCAGTATTTT; CDR3 protein: CAISPGLDLPTDTQYF; clone size: -; V gene: TRBV10-3; D gene: TRBD2; J gene: TRBJ2-3
CDR3 DNA: TGTGCTAGTGGTTTGCCCCAGAACAATGAGCAGTTCTTC; CDR3 protein: CASGLPQNNEQFF; clone size: once; V gene: TRBV12-5; D gene: -; J gene: TRBJ2-1
CDR3 DNA: TGTGCCAGCAAATTCCTATGGGGAGGCCTCCTGAAAGACATCTATGGCTACACCTTC; CDR3 protein: CASKFLWGGLLKDIYGYTF; clone size: -; V gene: TRBV5-5; D gene: -; J gene: TRBJ1-2
CDR3 DNA: TGTGCCAGCAGTTCCCTAGACAGGGATAAAGGCAATCAGCCCCAGCATTTT; CDR3 protein: CASSSLDRDKGNQPQHF; clone size: -; V gene: TRBV12-3/TRBV12-4; D gene: TRBD1; J gene: TRBJ1-5
CDR3 DNA: TGTGCCAGCGGGGGGGACTGGGGTGAGCAGTTCTTC; CDR3 protein: CASGGDWGEQFF; clone size: -; V gene: TRBV2; D gene: TRBD2; J gene: TRBJ2-1
CDR3 DNA: TGCGCCAGCAGCCAAGATCGGGGGAATACGCAGTATTTT; CDR3 protein: CASSQDRGNTQYF; clone size: -; V gene: TRBV4-3; D gene: -; J gene: TRBJ2-3
CDR3 DNA: TGCAGTGCTAGGCAGGCTCTCCTCTATGGCTACACCTTC; CDR3 protein: CSARQALLYGYTF; clone size: few; V gene: TRBV20-1; D gene: -; J gene: TRBJ1-2
CDR3 DNA: TGTGCTAGTGATTGGGGGCAAACAGATACGCAGTATTTT; CDR3 protein: CASDWGQTDTQYF; clone size: -; V gene: TRBV12-5; D gene: -; J gene: TRBJ2-3
CDR3 DNA: TGTGCCAGCAGTGAAAACAGGGGCGTAGGGGGCTACACCTTC; CDR3 protein: CASSENRGVGGYTF; clone size: -; V gene: TRBV6-1; D gene: TRBD1; J gene: TRBJ1-2
CDR3 DNA: TGTGCCAGCCGCCGGGGACTAGCGGGGGGGGCCACAGATACGCAGTATTTT; CDR3 protein: CASRRGLAGGATDTQYF; clone size: -; V gene: TRBV2; D gene: TRBD2; J gene: TRBJ2-3
CDR3 DNA: TGTGCCAGCAGTTATAACAGGGGGCAGCTCCCTGAAAAACTGTTTTTT; CDR3 protein: CASSYNRGQLPEKLFF; clone size: -; V gene: TRBV6-5; D gene: TRBD1; J gene: TRBJ1-4
CDR3 DNA: TGTGCCAGCAGTCCGGGGGACTCTCGGGTCTATGGCTACACCTTC; CDR3 protein: CASSPGDSRVYGYTF; clone size: few; V gene: TRBV12-3/TRBV12-4; D gene: -; J gene: TRBJ1-2
CDR3 DNA: TGCAGTGCCCGGTCCCCCGAAGCTTTCTTT; CDR3 protein: CSARSPEAFF; clone size: -; V gene: TRBV20-1; D gene: -; J gene: TRBJ1-1
CDR3 DNA: TGCAGTGCCCGAAAACTAGCGGGAGGTCAGAACAATGAGCAGTTCTTC; CDR3 protein: CSARKLAGGQNNEQFF; clone size: -; V gene: TRBV20-1; D gene: TRBD2; J gene: TRBJ2-1
CDR3 DNA: TGTGCCAGCCATCTCGGGAGACAAGAACTAGCCAAAAACATTCAGTACTTC; CDR3 protein: CASHLGRQELAKNIQYF; clone size: -; V gene: TRBV6-2/TRBV6-3; D gene: -; J gene: TRBJ2-4
CDR3 DNA: TGTGCCAGCAGTACTAACTACGAGCAGTACTTC; CDR3 protein: CASSTNYEQYF; clone size: many; V gene: TRBV12-3/TRBV12-4; D gene: -; J gene: TRBJ2-7
CDR3 DNA: TGTGCCACCAGTCCGACAGACGAAGAGACCCAGTACTTC; CDR3 protein: CATSPTDEETQYF; clone size: -; V gene: TRBV24-1; D gene: -; J gene: TRBJ2-5
CDR3 DNA: TGTGCCAGCAGCTTAGACACTAGCGGCACAGATACGCAGTATTTT; CDR3 protein: CASSLDTSGTDTQYF; clone size: few; V gene: TRBV7-9; D gene: TRBD2; J gene: TRBJ2-3
CDR3 DNA: TGTGCCAGCAGATCTGGGGGGGGAATCTACGAGCAGTACTTC; CDR3 protein: CASRSGGGIYEQYF; clone size: -; V gene: TRBV6-2/TRBV6-3; D gene: TRBD2; J gene: TRBJ2-7
CDR3 DNA: TGTGCCAGCAGTTACTCCTCTAACTACGAGCAGTACTTC; CDR3 protein: CASSYSSNYEQYF; clone size: few; V gene: TRBV6-5; D gene: -; J gene: TRBJ2-7